This T cell receptor beta chain was observed in a study of T cell responses to AZD1222 COVID-19 vaccine. Findings of the study overall: Clonal diversity was possibly underestimated; the donors were predominantly white British and more often female. Spike-specific TCR breadth and depth rose after two AZD1222 doses. Regions left unmutated in variants are reportedly the target of nearly half of spike-specific TCRs.

This clone has just one count. Its antigen is undetermined. CDR3 size: 15 residues. Losses at the gene ends were 2 bases for V and 9 bases for J; bases not matched to a gene: 8. From germline, CDR1 is SGHRS and CDR2 YFSETQ. Assay used: immunoSEQ multiplex PCR; TCRdb lists only in-frame clones, some missing. The repertoire holds tens of thousands of clones, with 80% to 95% as singletons. The sample in question was peripheral blood, obtained 28 days after the second dose of the MenACWY control vaccine. The chain employs TRBV5-1 and TRBJ2-1; 10 bases align to TRBD2. The receptor comes from an adult who received the MenACWY meningococcal vaccine as a control. This chain's CDR3 is CASSFLAGVVSEQFF. CDR3 in DNA: TGCGCCAGCAGCTTCCTAGCGGGAGTCGTTAGTGAGCAGTTCTTC.